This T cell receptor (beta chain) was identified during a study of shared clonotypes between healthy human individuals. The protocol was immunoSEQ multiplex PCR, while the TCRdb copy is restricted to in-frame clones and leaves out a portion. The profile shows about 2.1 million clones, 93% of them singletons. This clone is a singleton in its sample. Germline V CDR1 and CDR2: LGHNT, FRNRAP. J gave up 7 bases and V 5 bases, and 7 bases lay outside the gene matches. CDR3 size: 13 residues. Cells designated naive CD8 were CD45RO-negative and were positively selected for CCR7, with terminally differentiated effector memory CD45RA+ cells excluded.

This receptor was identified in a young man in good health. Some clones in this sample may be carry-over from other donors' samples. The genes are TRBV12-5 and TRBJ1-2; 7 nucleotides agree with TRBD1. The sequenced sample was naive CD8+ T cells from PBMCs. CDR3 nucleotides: TGTGCTAGTGGTCTCACAGGGGTGGGTGGCTACACCTTC. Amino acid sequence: CASGLTGVGGYTF. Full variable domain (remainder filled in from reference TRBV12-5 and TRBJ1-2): DARVTQTPRHKVTEMGQEVTMRCQPILGHNTVFWYRQTMMQGLELLAYFRNRAPLDDSGMPKDRFSAEMPDATLATLKIQPSEPRDSAVYFCASGLTGVGGYTFGSGTRLTVV.